One T cell receptor (beta chain) is described in this entry. The record originates from a study of brain metastases from non-small cell lung cancer. Produced via immunoSEQ multiplex PCR; TCRdb's table is partial and in-frame only. The top ten clones hold 10% to 15% of a sample with more than 4,000 clones, around nine tenths of them seen once. The clonotype comes from a donor at least 40 years old with non-small cell lung cancer. Sequenced input: tissue from a brain metastasis.

The CDR3 DNA reads TGTGCCAGCAGTGAACTAGCGGGGAGTTACAATGAGCAGTTCTTC. This translates into CASSELAGSYNEQFF. J is TRBJ2-1 and V is TRBV6-4; 10 bases map to TRBD2. V lost 3 bases and J lost 4; bases outside the gene matches: 3. CDR3 length: 15 residues. CDR1 and CDR2 from the germline V gene are MRHNA and SNTAGT.